These T cell receptor beta chains were read from a single sample in a study of T cells in Graves' hyperthyroidism and ophthalmopathy. TCRdb analysed the multiplex PCR reads with MiXCR anew, one entry per CDR3 protein. The sample has about 640,000 distinct CDR3 sequences, roughly 15% seen once. The specimen was blood. These TCRs come from a woman between 45 and 65 years old with Graves' ophthalmopathy. CDR3s include the opening cysteine and the closing phenylalanine or tryptophan. A D gene is named only where the DNA matches it firmly. For some rows the clone size is stated as once, few or many, or as a class when expanded; others skip it.

>-|15|TRBJ2-5|-|TRBV24-1
TGTGCCACCAGTGATTTTCAGAGGCCGGGGGAGACCCAGTACTTC
CATSDFQRPGETQYF
>TRBD2|17|TRBJ2-1|many|TRBV7-2
TGTGCCAGCAGCTTAGTGGCTACGAGGACTAGCGCCAATGAGCAGTTCTTC
CASSLVATRTSANEQFF
>-|15|TRBJ2-5|few|TRBV19
TGTGCCAGTAGTACCGGCGAGCGGAAACAAGAGACCCAGCACTTC
CASSTGERKQETQHF
>TRBD2|17|TRBJ2-7|many|TRBV6-2/TRBV6-3
TGTGCCAGCAGTTATACCCTTCTGAGCGGGAGTTTCTACGAGCAGTACTTC
CASSYTLLSGSFYEQYF
>-|14|TRBJ2-3|-|TRBV9
TGTGCCAGCGGCGTAGGGGGGAGCACAGATACGCAGTATTTT
CASGVGGSTDTQYF
>-|13|TRBJ1-2|-|TRBV30
TGTGCCTGTATAAACCAGGAATTGAGTGGCTACACCTTC
CACINQELSGYTF
>TRBD1|19|TRBJ2-7|-|TRBV7-2
TGTGCCAGCAGCCGGATGGCCCCTGGACAGGGACTTTGGTCCTACGAGCAGTACTTC
CASSRMAPGQGLWSYEQYF
>TRBD1|17|TRBJ2-7|-|TRBV4-3
TGCGCCAGCAGCCAATCGTTTTTTGGGACAGGGTCCTACAAGCAGTACTTC
CASSQSFFGTGSYKQYF
>-|14|TRBJ1-4|-|TRBV7-2
TGTGCCAGCAGCGGACAGTCAACTAATGAAAAACTGTTTTTT
CASSGQSTNEKLFF
>TRBD1|13|TRBJ1-1|few|TRBV6-1
TGTGCCACCACCGAGACAGGGGGTACTGAAGCTTTCTTT
CATTETGGTEAFF
>-|16|TRBJ2-1|few|TRBV7-9
TGTGCCAGCAGCTTAGCGGGAAAGACAGAAAACAATGAGCAGTTCTTC
CASSLAGKTENNEQFF
>TRBD2|16|TRBJ2-1|-|TRBV9
TGTGCCAGCAGCTCAACGACTAGCGGGCAGTACAATGAGCAGTTCTTC
CASSSTTSGQYNEQFF
>-|12|TRBJ2-7|-|TRBV20-1
TGCAGTGCTAGGGCCCAGATTTACGAGCAGTACTTC
CSARAQIYEQYF
>TRBD1|15|TRBJ2-5|many|TRBV27
TGTGCCAGCAAATCTCACCGACAGGGGGCGGAGACCCAGTACTTC
CASKSHRQGAETQYF
>-|15|TRBJ2-2|many|TRBV18
TGTGCCAGCTCACCACGTGGATTGAACACCGGGGAGCTGTTTTTT
CASSPRGLNTGELFF
>-|13|TRBJ2-3|many|TRBV20-1
TGCAGTGCTAGGGGCAGGAGGACAGATACGCAGTATTTT
CSARGRRTDTQYF